The subject of this entry is one T cell receptor beta chain. As yet, its antigen is unknown. This sample is drawn from a study of response to subunit inactivated influenza vaccine. The study's findings and limits: Only a handful of new T cells, the authors suggested, are recruited with each seasonal influenza vaccination.

The CDR3 totals 17 residues. The germline V gene encodes CDR1 SGDLS and CDR2 YYNGEE. V lost 0 bases and J 3 bases, leaving 17 bases between the germline ends. TCRdb re-called the RT-PCR reads with MiXCR, one entry per CDR3 protein. The sample has 530,000 or so distinct CDR3 sequences, less than 30% seen once. The origin of this receptor is a man in his fifties who received an inactivated influenza vaccine. The V gene is TRBV9, the J gene TRBJ2-3; D is uncertain. This sample comprised CD4+ T cells sorted from PBMCs, obtained roughly 5 days after vaccination. The CDR3 DNA reads TGTGCCAGCAGCGTAGGGGCGCAATTTACTTATACAGATACGCAGTATTTT. Amino acids: CASSVGAQFTYTDTQYF.